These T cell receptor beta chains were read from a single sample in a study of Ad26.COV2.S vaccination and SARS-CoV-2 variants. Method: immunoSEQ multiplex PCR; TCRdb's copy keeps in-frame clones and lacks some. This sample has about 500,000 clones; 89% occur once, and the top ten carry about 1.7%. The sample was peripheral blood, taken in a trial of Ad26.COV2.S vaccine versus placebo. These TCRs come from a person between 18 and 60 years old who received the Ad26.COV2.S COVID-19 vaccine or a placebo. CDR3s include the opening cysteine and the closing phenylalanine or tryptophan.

CDR3: CASSDTQGRDTGELFF
V: TRBV6-1
J: TRBJ2-2

CDR3: CASSLKGAVGSPQHF
V: TRBV3-1/TRBV3-2
J: TRBJ1-5

CDR3: CASSFSEEVTQYF
V: TRBV11-2
J: TRBJ2-3

CDR3: CATRQSNEKLFF
V: TRBV2
J: TRBJ1-4

CDR3: CASSSGGFVNQPQHF
V: TRBV7-2
J: TRBJ1-5

CDR3: CASSLRAPDTQYF
V: TRBV27
J: TRBJ2-3

CDR3: CASSPKVLAGGLSYNEQFF
V: TRBV18
J: TRBJ2-1

CDR3: CATSDVWGRDEQFF
V: TRBV15
J: TRBJ2-1

CDR3: CASRPQRSFTEAFF
V: TRBV19
J: TRBJ1-1

CDR3: CASSDEGSYGYTF
V: TRBV2
J: TRBJ1-2

CDR3: CASSLLPSGNNEQFF
V: TRBV5-1
J: TRBJ2-1

CDR3: CASSPITQGRAEAFF
V: TRBV7-9
J: TRBJ1-1

CDR3: CASSLGSRNEQFF
V: TRBV11-3
J: TRBJ2-1

CDR3: CASSLASLFGGGEAFF
V: TRBV7-6
J: TRBJ1-1

CDR3: CAAPHQPQHF
V: TRBV4-1
J: TRBJ1-5

CDR3: CAWSVQVVSAFF
V: TRBV30
J: TRBJ1-1

CDR3: CASSSERGANTGELFF
V: TRBV13
J: TRBJ2-2

CDR3: CASSLRQSDYGYTF
V: TRBV5-1
J: TRBJ1-2

CDR3: CASSFRNYGYTF
V: TRBV28
J: TRBJ1-2

CDR3: CASRDGTAYGYTF
V: TRBV19
J: TRBJ1-2

CDR3: CASRPREWGLKSPLHF
V: TRBV27
J: TRBJ1-6

CDR3: CASSFPGGSETQYF
V: TRBV5-5
J: TRBJ2-5

CDR3: CASKDRGDAYNEQFF
V: TRBV25-1
J: TRBJ2-1

CDR3: CASSPQTRLAGAYNEQFF
V: TRBV28
J: TRBJ2-1

CDR3: CAISSGHSGEQYF
V: TRBV10-3
J: TRBJ2-7

CDR3: CATSRDRGQGNTGELFF
V: TRBV15
J: TRBJ2-2

CDR3: CSVDSTAGLYGYTF
V: TRBV29-1
J: TRBJ1-2

CDR3: CATSRADPGLPNTGELFF
V: TRBV15
J: TRBJ2-2

CDR3: CASSTEGKPYEQYF
V: TRBV19
J: TRBJ2-7

CDR3: CAAGRDTTTGELFF
V: TRBV27
J: TRBJ2-2

CDR3: CASSKDRGYEQYF
V: TRBV11-3
J: TRBJ2-7

CDR3: CASSWGDTYTLNEQFF
V: TRBV5-1
J: TRBJ2-1

CDR3: CASSPLGTSYEQYF
V: TRBV9
J: TRBJ2-7

CDR3: CASSFEGQADTQYF
V: TRBV7-2
J: TRBJ2-3

CDR3: CASSQDSGDPYEQYF
V: TRBV4-3
J: TRBJ2-7

CDR3: CASSEVWGDTQYF
V: TRBV4-3
J: TRBJ2-3

CDR3: CASTRRAFQETQYF
V: TRBV19
J: TRBJ2-5

CDR3: CASSLLSVREDTEAFF
V: TRBV7-7
J: TRBJ1-1

CDR3: CASSSPDPAGELFF
V: TRBV7-2
J: TRBJ2-2

CDR3: CASSLGGRYSGNTIYF
V: TRBV5-1
J: TRBJ1-3

CDR3: CASSVQGRRTEAFF
V: TRBV18
J: TRBJ1-1

CDR3: CASSQGTSGSSVTQYF
V: TRBV5-1
J: TRBJ2-3

CDR3: CASSPGTGVNEQYF
V: TRBV6-5
J: TRBJ2-7

CDR3: CASSSPFRGFDYEQYF
V: TRBV6-2/TRBV6-3
J: TRBJ2-7

CDR3: CASSYSRGSNQPQHF
V: TRBV6-5
J: TRBJ1-5

CDR3: CASSPLGDEQFF
V: TRBV6-6
J: TRBJ2-1

CDR3: CASSKPGQGKYEQFF
V: TRBV4-1
J: TRBJ2-1

CDR3: CASSAFPGHKNTEAFF
V: TRBV2
J: TRBJ1-1